This T cell receptor beta chain was recovered during a study of T cell responses to AZD1222 COVID-19 vaccine. Study details: Whether given at about 4 or about 12 weeks, second doses were pooled. Study conclusions and caveats: At baseline, just 5 or 6 AZD1222 recipients tested seropositive. Clonal diversity was possibly underestimated; the donors were predominantly white British and more often female.

The protocol was immunoSEQ multiplex PCR, while the TCRdb copy is restricted to in-frame clones and leaves out a portion. The data contain 80,000 to 100,000 clones, approximately 90% of them seen just once; the ten biggest clones take up approximately 11%. With respect to this clone: The antigen remains undetermined.

Trimming cost V 5 bases and J 2 bases, with 12 bases left between them. The CDR3 runs 15 residues. CDR1 and CDR2 (germline): LNHDA, SQIVND (reference sequence). This TCR was sampled from an adult in good health. This material consisted of peripheral blood, taken on day 0 of AZD1222 vaccination. The chain links TRBV19 to TRBJ2-2, with D possibly matching TRBD2 (6 bases). The CDR3 DNA is TGTGCCAGTAGTTCCCCGGGGGATAACACCGGGGAGCTGTTTTTT. Protein: CASSSPGDNTGELFF.